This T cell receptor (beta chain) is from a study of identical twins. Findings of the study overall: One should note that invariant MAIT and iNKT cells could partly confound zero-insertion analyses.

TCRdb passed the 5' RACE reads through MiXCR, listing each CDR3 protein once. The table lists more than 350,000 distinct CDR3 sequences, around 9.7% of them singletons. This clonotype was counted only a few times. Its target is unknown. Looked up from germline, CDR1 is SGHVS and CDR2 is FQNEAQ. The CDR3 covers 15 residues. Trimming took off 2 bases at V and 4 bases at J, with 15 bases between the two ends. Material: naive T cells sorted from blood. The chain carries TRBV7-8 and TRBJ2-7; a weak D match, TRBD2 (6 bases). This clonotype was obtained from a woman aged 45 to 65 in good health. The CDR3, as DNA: TGTGCCAGCAGCTTACCCTCGGGAGAGTCTTACGAGCAGTACTTC. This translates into CASSLPSGESYEQYF.